This section outlines one T cell receptor beta chain sequence together with its context. Its antigen is not known. The CDR3 runs to 15 residues. Germline loops: CDR1 SGHAT, CDR2 FQNNGV. Deletions cut 0 bases from V and 3 bases from J, with 9 bases between. This sample stems from a study of T cell repertoires and HLA-DP antigens. Background on the study: Versus self, one alloantigen differed at one groove amino acid, the other at around ten. Donors were two male and one female, aged 18-to-29 to 60-to-69. DNA input averaged approximately 220 ng in sorted CD137+CD4+ and about 1,200 ng in pre-culture CD4+.

Amplification used primers for 54 TRBV and 13 TRBJ segments. Libraries were prepared by immunoSEQ multiplex PCR; TCRdb keeps only in-frame clonotypes and omits some of them. Altogether around 70,000 clones are present, about four fifths being singletons, with the ten largest covering 1.6%. Sequenced: CD4+ T cells from PBMCs. The genes are TRBV11-2 and TRBJ2-1; D is undetermined. The TCR sequence derives from a man between 60 and 75 years old in good health and CMV-seronegative. CDR3 nucleotides: TGTGCCAGCAGCTTAGATCCCCAACTCTACAATGAGCAGTTCTTC. The encoded protein is CASSLDPQLYNEQFF.